The T cell receptor beta chain described here comes from a study of cytomegalovirus exposure and HLA in healthy donors. It was with 60 Vbeta and 13 Jbeta primers that the PCR ran. In the study's own analysis: There were about 86 million unique TCR beta chains by a later count, and about 12 million of them were shared. The assay was immunoSEQ multiplex PCR, and TCRdb's table has in-frame clones only and misses some. The D gene and trimming were derived from the DNA, and the V and J assignments and clone size from that table. This sample has tens of thousands of clones, with less than 80% found just once. The germline CDR1 and CDR2 sequences are SGHRS and YFSETQ. The CDR3 loop spans 16 amino acids. The J segment lost 4 bases and the V segment lost 4 bases, leaving 4 bases of the junction unmatched. To note about this clone: Its antigen is still unknown.

Study results and limitations: The dataset shows that most TCR sequences were rare, while some public TCRs occurred in many donors.

The rearrangement joins TRBV5-1 to TRBJ2-5, with 16 bases that match TRBD2. The clonotype was recovered from a middle-aged woman in good health and CMV-seronegative. The source material was PBMCs. CDR3 DNA sequence: TGCGCCAGCAGCGATGGGACTAGCGGGAGGGGAGAGACCCAGTACTTC. It encodes CASSDGTSGRGETQYF.